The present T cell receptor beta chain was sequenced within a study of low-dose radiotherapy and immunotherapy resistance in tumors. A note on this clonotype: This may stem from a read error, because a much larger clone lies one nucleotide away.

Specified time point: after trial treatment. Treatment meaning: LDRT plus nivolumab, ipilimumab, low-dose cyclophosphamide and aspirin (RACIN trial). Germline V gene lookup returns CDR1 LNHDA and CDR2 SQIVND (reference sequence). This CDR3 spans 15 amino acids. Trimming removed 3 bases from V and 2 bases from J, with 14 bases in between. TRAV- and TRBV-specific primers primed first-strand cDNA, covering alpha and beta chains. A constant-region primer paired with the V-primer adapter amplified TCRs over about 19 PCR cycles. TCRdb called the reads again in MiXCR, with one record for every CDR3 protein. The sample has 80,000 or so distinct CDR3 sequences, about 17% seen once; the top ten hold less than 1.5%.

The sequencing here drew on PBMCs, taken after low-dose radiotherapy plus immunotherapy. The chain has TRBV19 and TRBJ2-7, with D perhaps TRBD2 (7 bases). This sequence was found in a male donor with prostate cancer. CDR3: CASSMGQAGPYEQYF. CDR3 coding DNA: TGTGCCAGTAGTATGGGACAAGCGGGACCCTACGAGCAGTACTTC. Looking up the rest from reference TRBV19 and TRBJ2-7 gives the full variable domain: DGGITQSPKYLFRKEGQNVTLSCEQNLNHDAMYWYRQDPGQGLRLIYYSQIVNDFQKGDIAEGYSVSREKKESFPLTVTSAQKNPTAFYLCASSMGQAGPYEQYFGPGTRLTVT.